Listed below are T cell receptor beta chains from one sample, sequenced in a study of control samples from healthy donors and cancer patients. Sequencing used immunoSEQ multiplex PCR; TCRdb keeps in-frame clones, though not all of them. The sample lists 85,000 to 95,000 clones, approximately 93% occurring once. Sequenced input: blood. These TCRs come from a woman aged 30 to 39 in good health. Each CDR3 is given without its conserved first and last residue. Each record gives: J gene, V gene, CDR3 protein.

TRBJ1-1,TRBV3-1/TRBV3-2,ASSHADRLNTEAF
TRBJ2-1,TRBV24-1,ATSDARISYNEQF
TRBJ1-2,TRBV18,ASSPDRTGKGYGYT
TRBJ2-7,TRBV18,ASSPRGTGGSYEQY
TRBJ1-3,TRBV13,ASSFWDSGNTIY
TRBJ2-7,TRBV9,ASSGDSYEQY
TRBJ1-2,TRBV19,ASSLDRAYYGYT
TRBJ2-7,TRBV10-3,AISLTSGVYEQY
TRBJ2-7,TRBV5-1,ASSSGGTSGASYEQY
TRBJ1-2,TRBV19,ASSISTGDSGYT
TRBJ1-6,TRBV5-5,ASSLEVGHNSPLH
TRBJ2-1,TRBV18,ASSPLARGSYNEQF
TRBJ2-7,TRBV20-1,SASRGRALGEQY
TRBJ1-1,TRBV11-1,ASSLNQGKAF